This T cell receptor beta chain was captured in a study of CD8 T cells in ankylosing spondylitis. For TCR beta, libraries came from quantitative 5'-RACE with molecular barcodes. TCRdb used MiXCR to reprocess the 5' RACE reads, holding one entry per CDR3 protein. The sample shows about 280,000 distinct CDR3 sequences, over 15% of them seen only once. This clonotype was seen at least ten times. Its antigen is currently unknown. Broader study findings: Previously reported in reactive arthritis synovial fluid and blood were some of the motif variants.

Losses at the gene ends were 4 bases for V and 5 bases for J; bases not matched to a gene: 9. CDR3 size: 16 residues. The sequence came from a male donor with ankylosing spondylitis or in good health (not recorded which). Sample: blood, either unsorted or a sorted T cell fraction (not recorded which). V is TRBV12-3 or TRBV12-4 and J is TRBJ1-2, with 11 positions matching TRBD1. The CDR3 DNA reads TGTGCCAGCAGTTCCCAAGCCGGGACAGGGGGATATGGCTACACCTTC. This sequence encodes CASSSQAGTGGYGYTF.